This TCR beta chain originates from a study of blood T cell repertoires in COVID-19. Across the whole study: Samples taken during acute and convalescent COVID-19 were collected in the United States, Italy and Spain. Sources were T cells, B-cell-depleted T cells, or PBMCs; the material itself was cDNA or gDNA.

The trim removed 4 bases at V and 5 bases at J, leaving 5 bases unmatched. This CDR3 has 14 amino acids. From germline, CDR1 is SGHDN and CDR2 FVKESK. Under the authors' procedure: Quantification of nucleated cells was approximated via reference gene primer amplification. Here immunoSEQ multiplex PCR was the method, and the copy in TCRdb shows in-frame clones only, minus some. V, J and clone size reflect that table, while D and trimming were determined from the DNA. The repertoire includes roughly 100,000 clones, approximately 80% of them detected once, and more than 13% sits in the top ten. This clone appeared once.

The rearrangement links TRBV14 to TRBJ2-1, with TRBD1 matching 7 bases. The receptor's source is a woman aged 60 to 75 with acute or convalescent COVID-19. Sample: peripheral blood. As DNA, the CDR3 is TGTGCCAGCAGCCGGGTAGGGGGCGACAATGAGCAGTTCTTC. This translates into CASSRVGGDNEQFF.